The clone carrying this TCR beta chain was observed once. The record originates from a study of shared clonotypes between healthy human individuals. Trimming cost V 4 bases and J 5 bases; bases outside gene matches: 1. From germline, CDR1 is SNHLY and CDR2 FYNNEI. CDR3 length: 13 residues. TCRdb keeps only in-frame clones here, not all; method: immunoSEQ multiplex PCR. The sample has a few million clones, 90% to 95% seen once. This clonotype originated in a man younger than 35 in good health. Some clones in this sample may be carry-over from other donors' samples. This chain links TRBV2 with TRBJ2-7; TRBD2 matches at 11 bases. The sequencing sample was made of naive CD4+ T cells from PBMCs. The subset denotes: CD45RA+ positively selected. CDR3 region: CASSGGLADEQYF. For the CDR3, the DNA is TGTGCCAGCAGTGGGGGACTAGCGGACGAGCAGTACTTC.